The present entry profiles one TCR beta chain with its context. Original processing methods: Amplification of reference gene primers was used by the study to estimate nucleated cell counts. Generated by immunoSEQ multiplex PCR, the TCRdb table keeps only in-frame clones and is missing some. The DNA gave D and trimming, while V, J and clone size come from that table. This table has around 200,000 clones, about 88% appearing once. Germline V gene sequence: CDR1 MNHEY, CDR2 SVGAGI. This CDR3 is built from 13 residues. V lost 6 bases and J lost 3; bases outside the gene matches: 5. This specimen belongs to a study of blood T cell repertoires in COVID-19. Turning to the study itself: Italy, Spain and the United States were the sources of the convalescent and acute COVID-19 samples. Sources were T cells, B-cell-depleted T cells, or PBMCs; the material itself was cDNA or gDNA.

The clonotype was recovered from a man aged 35-49 years with active or convalescent COVID-19. The chain is built from TRBV6-5 and TRBJ2-7; TRBD1 agrees at 7 bases. Material for sequencing was peripheral blood. CDR3 bases: TGTGCCAGCAGCGAGCCAGGGGGCTACGAGCAGTACTTC. As protein: CASSEPGGYEQYF.